This T cell receptor (beta chain) was documented in a study of cytomegalovirus exposure and HLA in healthy donors. A remark on this clone: Its antigen is still unknown.

Study-wide results and caveats: Most CMV-associated TCR beta chains were later found to appear HLA-restricted.

The study ran its PCR with 60 Vbeta and 13 Jbeta primers. The method was immunoSEQ multiplex PCR; TCRdb's version includes in-frame clones alone and lacks a portion of them. This sample yields about 150,000 clones, of which roughly 80% are seen a single time; about 13% belongs to the top ten. The sequence came from a woman between 50 and 59 years old in good health and CMV-seropositive. The sample taken for sequencing was PBMCs.

CDR3 protein: CASSLSGDPLSKNIQYF. The CDR3 DNA reads as TGTGCCAGCAGCTTATCAGGGGACCCCTTGTCCAAAAACATTCAGTACTTC. This sequence joins TRBV7-3 and TRBJ2-4, with D maybe TRBD1 (6 bases). CDR1 is SGHTA, CDR2 FQGTGA, per germline. The CDR3 has 17 residues. V was pared by 2 bases and J by 2 bases, with 16 bases between.